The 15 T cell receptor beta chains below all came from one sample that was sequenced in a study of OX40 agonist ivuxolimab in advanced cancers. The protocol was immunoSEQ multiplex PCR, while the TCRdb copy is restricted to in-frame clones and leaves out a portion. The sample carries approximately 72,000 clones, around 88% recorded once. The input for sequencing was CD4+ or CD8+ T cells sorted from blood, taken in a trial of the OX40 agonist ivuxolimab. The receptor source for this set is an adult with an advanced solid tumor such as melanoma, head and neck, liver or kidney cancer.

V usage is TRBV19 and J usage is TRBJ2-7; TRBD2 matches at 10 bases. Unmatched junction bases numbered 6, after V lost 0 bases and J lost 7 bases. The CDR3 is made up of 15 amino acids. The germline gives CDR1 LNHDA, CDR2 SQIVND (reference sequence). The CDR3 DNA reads TGTGCCAGTAGTATAGACCTAGCGGGAGTGAGAGAGCAGTACTTC. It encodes CASSIDLAGVREQYF.

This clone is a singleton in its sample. The CDR3 loop reads CASSSMSEAGAEAFF. CDR3 sequence (DNA): TGTGCCAGCAGCTCAATGAGTGAGGCGGGGGCTGAAGCTTTCTTT. The V call is TRBV7-3, the J call TRBJ1-1; tentative D call: TRBD1 (5 bases). The CDR3 covers 15 residues. Trimming pared 4 bases from V and 6 bases from J, leaving 18 bases between. Germline V gene lookup returns CDR1 SGHTA and CDR2 FQGTGA.

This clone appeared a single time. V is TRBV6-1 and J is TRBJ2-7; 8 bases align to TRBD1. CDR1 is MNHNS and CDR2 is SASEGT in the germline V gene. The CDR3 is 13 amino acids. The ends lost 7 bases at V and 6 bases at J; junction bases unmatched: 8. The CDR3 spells CASTRRQGSEQYF. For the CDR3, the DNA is TGTGCCAGCACCCGAAGACAGGGGTCCGAGCAGTACTTC.

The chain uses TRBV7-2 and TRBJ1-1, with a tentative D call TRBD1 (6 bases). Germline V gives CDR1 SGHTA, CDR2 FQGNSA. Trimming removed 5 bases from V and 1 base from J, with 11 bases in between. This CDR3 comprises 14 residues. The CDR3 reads CASSPLDRNTEAFF. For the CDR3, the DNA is TGTGCCAGCAGCCCCTTGGACAGGAACACTGAAGCTTTCTTT.

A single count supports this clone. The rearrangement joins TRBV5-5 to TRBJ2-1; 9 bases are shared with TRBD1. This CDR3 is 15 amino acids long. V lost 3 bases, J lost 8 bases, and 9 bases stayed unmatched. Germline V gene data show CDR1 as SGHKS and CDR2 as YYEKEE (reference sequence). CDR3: CASSSNGQGWDEQFF. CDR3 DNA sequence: TGTGCCAGCAGCTCAAATGGACAGGGGTGGGATGAGCAGTTCTTC.

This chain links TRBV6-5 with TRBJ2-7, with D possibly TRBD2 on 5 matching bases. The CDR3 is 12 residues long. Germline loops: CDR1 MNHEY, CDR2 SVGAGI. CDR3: CAADGETYEQYF. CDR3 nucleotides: TGTGCGGCGGACGGGGAGACCTACGAGCAGTACTTC.

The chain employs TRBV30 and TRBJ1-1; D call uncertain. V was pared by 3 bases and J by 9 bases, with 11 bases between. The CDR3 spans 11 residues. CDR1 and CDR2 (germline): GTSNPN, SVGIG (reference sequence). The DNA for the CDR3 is TGTGCCTGGAGCGCGCGGCTCCAAGCTTTCTTT. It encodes CAWSARLQAFF.

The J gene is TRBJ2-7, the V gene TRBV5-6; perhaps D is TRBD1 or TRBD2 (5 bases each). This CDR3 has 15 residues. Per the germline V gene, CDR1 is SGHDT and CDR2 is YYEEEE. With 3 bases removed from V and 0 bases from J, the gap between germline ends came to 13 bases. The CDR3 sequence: CASSSRGRASYEQYF. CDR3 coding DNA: TGTGCCAGCAGCTCGAGGGGCAGGGCCTCCTACGAGCAGTACTTC.

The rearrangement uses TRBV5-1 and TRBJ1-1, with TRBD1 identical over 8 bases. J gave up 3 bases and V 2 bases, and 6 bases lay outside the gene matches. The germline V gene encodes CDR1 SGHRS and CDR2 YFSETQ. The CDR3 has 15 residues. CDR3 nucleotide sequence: TGCGCCAGCAGCTTTACGACAGGGGTGGACACTGAAGCTTTCTTT. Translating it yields CASSFTTGVDTEAFF.

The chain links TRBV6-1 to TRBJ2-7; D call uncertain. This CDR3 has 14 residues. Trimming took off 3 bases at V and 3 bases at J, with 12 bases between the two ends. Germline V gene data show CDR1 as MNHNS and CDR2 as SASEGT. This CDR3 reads CASSEWQEYYEQYF. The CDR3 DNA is TGTGCCAGCAGTGAGTGGCAGGAGTACTACGAGCAGTACTTC.

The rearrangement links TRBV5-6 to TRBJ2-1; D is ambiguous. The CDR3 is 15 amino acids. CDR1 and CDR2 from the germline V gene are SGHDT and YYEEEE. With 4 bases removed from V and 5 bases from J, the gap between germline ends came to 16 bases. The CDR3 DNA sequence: TGTGCCAGCAGCCGTCTTGTCACGGGCGACAATGAGCAGTTCTTC. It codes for CASSRLVTGDNEQFF.

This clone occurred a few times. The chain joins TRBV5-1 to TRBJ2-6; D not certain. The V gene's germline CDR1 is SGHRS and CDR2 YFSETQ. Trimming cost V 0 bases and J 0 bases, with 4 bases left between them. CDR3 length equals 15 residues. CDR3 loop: CASSLGNSGANVLTF. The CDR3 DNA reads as TGCGCCAGCAGCTTGGGCAACTCTGGGGCCAACGTCCTGACTTTC.

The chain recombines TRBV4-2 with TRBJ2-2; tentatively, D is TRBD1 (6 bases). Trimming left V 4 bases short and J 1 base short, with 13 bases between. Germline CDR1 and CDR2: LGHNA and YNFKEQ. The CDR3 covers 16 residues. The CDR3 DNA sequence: TGTGCCAGCAGCCGGCAAGGACAGCTGAACACCGGGGAGCTGTTTTTT. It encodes CASSRQGQLNTGELFF.

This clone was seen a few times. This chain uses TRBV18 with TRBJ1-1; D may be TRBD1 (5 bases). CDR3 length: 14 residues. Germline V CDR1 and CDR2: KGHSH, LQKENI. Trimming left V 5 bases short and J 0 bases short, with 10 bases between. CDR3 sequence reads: CASSSGTVNTEAFF. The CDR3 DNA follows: TGTGCCAGCTCATCCGGGACGGTGAACACTGAAGCTTTCTTT.

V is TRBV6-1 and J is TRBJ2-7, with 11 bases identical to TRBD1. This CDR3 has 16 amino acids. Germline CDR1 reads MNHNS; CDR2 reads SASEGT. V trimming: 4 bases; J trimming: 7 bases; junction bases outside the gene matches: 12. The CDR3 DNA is TGTGCCAGCAGTGGCCGGAGGGACAGGGGGGCTAGTGAGCAGTACTTC. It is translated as CASSGRRDRGASEQYF.